This TCR beta chain was recorded in a study of tumor-infiltrating lymphocytes in oesophageal squamous cell carcinoma. Trimming left V 2 bases short and J 2 bases short, with 9 bases between. The germline gives CDR1 SGHTA, CDR2 FQGTGA. The CDR3 is made up of 15 amino acids. Via MiXCR, TCRdb re-called the PCR reads, giving one row per CDR3 protein. The repertoire holds 10,000 to 15,000 distinct CDR3 sequences, with 50% to 65% as singletons. The sequenced sample was esophageal tumor tissue. J is TRBJ2-2 and V is TRBV7-3; a weak D match, TRBD2 (6 bases). This TCR was sampled from a female donor with esophageal squamous cell carcinoma. The chain's CDR3 is CASSLGGRNTGELFF. The CDR3 bases are TGTGCCAGCAGCTTAGGAGGGCGTAACACCGGGGAGCTGTTTTTT.